This T cell receptor beta chain was identified during a study of blood T cell repertoires in COVID-19. Here immunoSEQ multiplex PCR was the method, and the copy in TCRdb shows in-frame clones only, minus some. The sample records roughly 250,000 clones, roughly four fifths being singletons. Germline V lookup: CDR1 SGHRS, CDR2 YFSETQ. There are 18 residues in the CDR3. With V trimmed by 4 bases and J by 4 bases, 18 bases remained unmatched. V usage is TRBV5-1 and J usage is TRBJ2-7, with 9 bases matching TRBD1. The receptor comes from a woman aged 80 or over with acute or convalescent COVID-19. The sequenced material came from peripheral blood. CDR3 loop: CASSTGTGLLVSLYEQYF. The CDR3 DNA sequence: TGCGCCAGCAGCACCGGGACAGGGTTATTAGTCAGCTTGTACGAGCAGTACTTC.